Listed here are 24 T cell receptor beta chains from one sample, sequenced in a study of T cells in narcolepsy. TCRdb's copy holds only in-frame clones and misses some; the assay was immunoSEQ multiplex PCR. The repertoire consists of 20,000 to 25,000 clones, with roughly four fifths occurring once and the leading ten covering roughly 4.1%. Sample: memory (CD45RA-) CD4+ T cells from blood. These receptors originate from a human donor in good health.

V gene TRBV7-2 combines with J gene TRBJ2-1, with 10 bases that match TRBD2. Looked up from germline, CDR1 is SGHTA and CDR2 is FQGNSA. V was pared by 0 bases and J by 0 bases, with 5 bases of the junction left unmatched. This CDR3 is built from 18 residues. Here the CDR3 DNA reads TGTGCCAGCAGCTTAGCGTGGGCTAGCGGGGGCTCCTACAATGAGCAGTTCTTC. This gives the protein CASSLAWASGGSYNEQFF.

The gene calls are TRBV18 and TRBJ2-3, with D uncertain. This CDR3 spans 14 amino acids. Germline CDR1 and CDR2: KGHSH and LQKENI. V shed 4 bases and J shed 1 base, with 9 bases lying between them. CDR3 sequence (DNA): TGTGCCAGCTCACTGGCTCCGGGCACAGATACGCAGTATTTT. Translated, it gives CASSLAPGTDTQYF.

Concerning this clone itself: Its ends do not fully match the called genes, so a read error is possible. V usage is TRBV29-1 and J usage is TRBJ2-1; D is ambiguous. This CDR3 is 13 amino acids long. Germline assignment: CDR1 SQVTM and CDR2 ANQGSEA. This CDR3 is CSVEARNNNEQFF. The CDR3 DNA is TGCAGCGTAGAAGCCAGAAACAACAATGAGCAGTTCTTC.

CDR3 loop: CASSSYTVRGNGYTF. Here the CDR3 DNA reads TGTGCCAGTAGTTCTTATACGGTTAGGGGGAACGGCTACACCTTC. The chain links TRBV19 to TRBJ1-2, with TRBD1 as a possible D gene (6 bases). CDR3 length: 15 residues. Trimming cost V 5 bases and J 8 bases, with 21 bases left between them. Germline CDR1 reads LNHDA; CDR2 reads SQIVND (reference sequence).

The rearrangement uses TRBV4-2 and TRBJ1-5, with D unclear. Germline assignment: CDR1 LGHNA and CDR2 YNFKEQ. Trimming cost V 0 bases and J 0 bases, with 6 bases left between them. The CDR3 loop spans 15 amino acids. The CDR3 reads CASSQDGVSNQPQHF. The CDR3 nucleotides are TGTGCCAGCAGCCAAGATGGGGTTAGCAATCAGCCCCAGCATTTT.

The chain has TRBV7-2 and TRBJ1-4; the match to TRBD1 covers 7 bases. The V gene end was trimmed by 6 bases and the J gene end by 8 bases; junction bases not matched to a gene: 9. This CDR3 is 14 amino acids long. The germline V gene has CDR1 SGHTA and CDR2 FQGNSA. CDR3 amino acids: CASSIQGVGEKLFF. The CDR3 nucleotides are TGTGCCAGCAGTATTCAGGGGGTCGGCGAAAAACTGTTTTTT.

This clone was found once. This chain links TRBV7-2 with TRBJ2-6; D gene uncertain. Trimming removed 5 bases at V and 5 bases at J, with 22 bases between. The length of the CDR3 is 18 residues. The V gene's germline CDR1 is SGHTA and CDR2 FQGNSA. Here the CDR3 DNA reads TGTGCCAGCAGCGTTCATCTGAGACGACAAAGTCGGGCCAACGTCCTGACTTTC. It yields the protein CASSVHLRRQSRANVLTF. Using reference TRBV7-2 and TRBJ2-6 for the parts outside the CDR3, the full variable domain is GAGVSQSPSNKVTEKGKDVELRCDPISGHTALYWYRQSLGQGLEFLIYFQGNSAPDKSGLPSDRFSAERTGGSVSTLTIQRTQQEDSAVYLCASSVHLRRQSRANVLTFGAGSRLTVL.

The chain recombines TRBV7-2 with TRBJ2-1; the D gene is possibly TRBD2 (6 bases). The CDR3 loop spans 11 amino acids. Germline assignment: CDR1 SGHTA and CDR2 FQGNSA. Trimming took 5 bases from V and 10 from J, leaving 9 bases between them. CDR3 protein: CASSPRGEQFF. The CDR3 DNA sequence: TGTGCCAGCAGCCCCCGGGGGGAGCAGTTCTTC.

The chain links TRBV5-8 to TRBJ2-3; a possible D gene is TRBD1 (5 bases). V lost 2 bases and J lost 4, with 11 bases in between. Germline V gene sequence: CDR1 SGHTS, CDR2 YDEGEE. The CDR3 extends over 14 amino acids. CDR3 protein: CASSFSGLADTQYF. DNA of the CDR3: TGTGCCAGCAGCTTTTCAGGGTTGGCAGATACGCAGTATTTT.

This chain joins TRBV7-9 and TRBJ2-7; no firm D call. The J call is in doubt because the DNA end fits TRBJ2-1 better. The germline gives CDR1 SEHNR, CDR2 FQNEAQ (reference sequence). The length of the CDR3 is 15 residues. The CDR3 DNA follows: TGTGCCAGCAGCTTAGGGTCGGTCGGCTACAATGAGCAGTTCTTC. This translates into CASSLGSVGYNEQFF.

This clone was counted only a few times. The V and J genes are TRBV5-6 and TRBJ2-4, with D possibly being TRBD1 or TRBD2 (5 bases each). Trimming took off 3 bases at V and 1 base at J, with 14 bases between the two ends. CDR1 and CDR2 (germline): SGHDT, YYEEEE. CDR3 length: 16 amino acids. The CDR3 coding sequence is TGTGCCAGCAGCTCCTCAGGGACGAGGGCCAAAAACATTCAGTACTTC. Translation: CASSSSGTRAKNIQYF.

This clone was picked up one time. The chain is built from TRBV5-5 and TRBJ1-1; 9 positions match TRBD1. V shed 4 bases, J shed 5 bases, and the junction held 9 bases outside the gene matches. The length of the CDR3 is 15 residues. Germline loops: CDR1 SGHKS, CDR2 YYEKEE (reference sequence). For the CDR3, the DNA is TGTGCCAGCAGCGTACAGGGGGCTAGGAGTACTGAAGCTTTCTTT. Translating gives CASSVQGARSTEAFF.

The rearrangement joins TRBV5-1 to TRBJ1-4; D is uncertain. This CDR3 is 14 amino acids long. Germline V gene lookup returns CDR1 SGHRS and CDR2 YFSETQ. Trimming cost V 3 bases and J 8 bases, with 14 bases left between them. CDR3 DNA sequence: TGCGCCAGCAGCTCAGGACCTGGGGAGGAAAAACTGTTTTTT. It codes for CASSSGPGEEKLFF.

CDR3 in DNA: TGTGCCAGCAGTGGGTTGGGGGGGCTGGAGACCCAGTACTTC. Protein sequence: CASSGLGGLETQYF. This chain joins TRBV6-9 and TRBJ2-5, with D perhaps TRBD2 (7 bases). Trimming pared 5 bases from V and 5 bases from J, leaving 15 bases between. The CDR3 is 14 residues long. Looked up from germline, CDR1 is MNHGY and CDR2 is SVAAGI.

The rearrangement links TRBV7-2 to TRBJ2-7; D may be TRBD1 (6 bases). The CDR3 has 15 residues. The germline V gene encodes CDR1 SGHTA and CDR2 FQGNSA. Trimming stripped 5 bases from V and 3 bases from J, with 17 bases between. The CDR3 reads CASSQDVRGGYEQYF. Written as DNA, the CDR3 is TGTGCCAGCAGCCAAGATGTGAGAGGGGGCTACGAGCAGTACTTC.

In nucleotides, the CDR3 is TGTGCCAGCACTAGAAACGCCTACGAGCAGTACTTC. Its protein is CASTRNAYEQYF. The V gene is TRBV2, the J gene TRBJ2-7, with no clear D. CDR1 and CDR2 (germline): SNHLY, FYNNEI. The CDR3 covers 12 residues. V lost 7 bases and J 2 bases, leaving 9 bases between the germline ends.

V and J are TRBV6-8 and TRBJ2-3; 8 bases line up with TRBD2. This CDR3 comprises 13 residues. Germline V CDR1 and CDR2: MNHGY, SAAAGT. The DNA for the CDR3 is TGTGTAAACACTAGCGGAGACTTGGATACGCAGTATTTT. Translating gives CVNTSGDLDTQYF.

This clone appeared once. The V and J genes are TRBV11-2 and TRBJ2-1; D possibly uses TRBD1 or TRBD2 (5 bases each). V shed 5 bases and J shed 10 bases, with 15 bases lying between them. CDR3 length equals 13 residues. CDR1 is SGHAT, CDR2 FQNNGV, per germline. CDR3 DNA sequence: TGTGCCAGCAGCCGGGGTCAGGGTACAGAGCAGTTCTTC. It encodes CASSRGQGTEQFF. Drawing the rest from reference TRBV11-2 and TRBJ2-1, the complete variable domain is EAGVAQSPRYKIIEKRQSVAFWCNPISGHATLYWYQQILGQGPKLLIQFQNNGVVDDSQLPKDRFSAERLKGVDSTLKIQPAKLEDSAVYLCASSRGQGTEQFFGPGTRLTVL.

This chain joins TRBV19 and TRBJ2-2, with D maybe TRBD2 (7 bases). Between the trimmed V and J ends, which lost 7 bases and 7 bases, there was a span of 22 bases. In germline, CDR1 is LNHDA, CDR2 SQIVND (reference sequence). This CDR3 has 16 residues. CDR3 amino acids: CASTSRRGGFGGELFF. CDR3 nucleotide sequence: TGTGCCAGTACCTCGCGGAGGGGGGGATTTGGCGGGGAGCTGTTTTTT.

The chain links TRBV5-6 to TRBJ2-7; TRBD1 is a possible D gene (5 bases). Trimming removed 0 bases from V and 5 bases from J, with 15 bases in between. The CDR3 has 15 residues. Germline V gene sequence: CDR1 SGHDT, CDR2 YYEEEE. In DNA, the CDR3 is TGTGCCAGCAGCTTGGTGCCGGGCAGGGTTGACGAGCAGTACTTC. Amino acids: CASSLVPGRVDEQYF.

This rearrangement joins TRBV7-2 to TRBJ1-4; D gene unclear. The CDR3 spans 15 residues. Germline-derived CDR1 and CDR2 are SGHTA and FQGNSA. Trimming shortened V by 3 bases and J by 0 bases, and 8 bases separated the two germline ends. The CDR3 region is CASSLAFATNEKLFF. The CDR3 DNA reads as TGTGCCAGCAGCTTGGCATTTGCAACTAATGAAAAACTGTTTTTT. Full variable domain (remainder filled in from reference TRBV7-2 and TRBJ1-4): GAGVSQSPSNKVTEKGKDVELRCDPISGHTALYWYRQSLGQGLEFLIYFQGNSAPDKSGLPSDRFSAERTGGSVSTLTIQRTQQEDSAVYLCASSLAFATNEKLFFGSGTQLSVL.

This chain connects TRBV7-8 to TRBJ2-3; D may be TRBD1 (6 bases). The CDR3 covers 15 residues. Trimming left V 4 bases short and J 0 bases short, with 11 bases between. Germline values: CDR1 SGHVS, CDR2 FQNEAQ. CDR3 in DNA: TGTGCCAGCAGCTCCGGGACAACTAGCACAGATACGCAGTATTTT. This gives the protein CASSSGTTSTDTQYF. Full variable domain (outside the CDR3, taken from reference TRBV7-8 and TRBJ2-3): GAGVSQSPRYKVAKRGQDVALRCDPISGHVSLFWYQQALGQGPEFLTYFQNEAQLDKSGLPSDRFFAERPEGSVSTLKIQRTQQEDSAVYLCASSSGTTSTDTQYFGPGTRLTVL.

The chain carries TRBV15 and TRBJ1-2; 10 bases fit TRBD1. This CDR3 region has 18 residues. Trimming at V came to 2 bases and at J to 7 bases, leaving 16 bases not matched to a gene. Looked up from germline, CDR1 is LNHNV and CDR2 is YYDKDF (reference sequence). The DNA of the CDR3 is TGTGCCACCAGCAGATTCCGGGACAGGGGCGCCATGAGGTCTGGCTACACCTTC. As protein: CATSRFRDRGAMRSGYTF.

J is TRBJ1-2 and V is TRBV10-3, with D uncertain. Germline V lookup: CDR1 ENHRY, CDR2 SYGVKD. There are 11 residues in the CDR3. Trimming shortened V by 4 bases and J by 10 bases, and 10 bases separated the two germline ends. The DNA of the CDR3 is TGTGCCATCAGTGCCGGGCGAGACTACACCTTC. Translation gives CAISAGRDYTF.